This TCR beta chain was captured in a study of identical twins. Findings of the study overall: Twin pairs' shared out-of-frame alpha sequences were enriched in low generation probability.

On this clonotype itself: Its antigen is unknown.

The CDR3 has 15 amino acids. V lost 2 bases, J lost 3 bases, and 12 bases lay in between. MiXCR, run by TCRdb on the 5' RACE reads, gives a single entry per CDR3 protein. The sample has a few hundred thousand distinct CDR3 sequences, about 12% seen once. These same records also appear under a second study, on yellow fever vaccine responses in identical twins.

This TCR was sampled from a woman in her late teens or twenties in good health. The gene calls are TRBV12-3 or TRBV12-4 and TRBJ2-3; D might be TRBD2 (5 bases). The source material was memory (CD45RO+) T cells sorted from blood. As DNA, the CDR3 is TGTGCCAGCAGTTTATACGGGATGGGGACAGATACGCAGTATTTT. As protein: CASSLYGMGTDTQYF.